A selection of T cell receptor beta chains follows, all from one sample in a study of OX40 agonist ivuxolimab in advanced cancers. Data came from immunoSEQ multiplex PCR; TCRdb stores just in-frame clones and leaves some out. This table has 52,000 or so clones, 65% to 90% appearing once. Sequenced material: CD4+ or CD8+ T cells sorted from blood, taken in a trial of the OX40 agonist ivuxolimab. These receptors came from an adult with an advanced solid tumor such as melanoma, head and neck, liver or kidney cancer. Both conserved end residues are part of each CDR3. D genes are given only for firm matches. Clone size appears in some rows only: once, few, many, or a class for an expanded clone.

- | TRBJ2-7 | TRBV9 | TRBD1 | CASSRRTGGEQYF | TGTGCCAGCAGCAGACGGACAGGGGGCGAGCAGTACTTC
- | TRBJ1-2 | TRBV6-6 | - | CASSYLTWDSYGYTF | TGTGCCAGCAGTTACTTGACCTGGGATTCCTATGGCTACACCTTC
- | TRBJ2-7 | TRBV6-5 | - | CASSDRQVAYEQYF | TGTGCCAGCAGCGACCGACAGGTTGCCTACGAGCAGTACTTC
- | TRBJ1-3 | TRBV6-5 | - | CASYRASSGNTIYF | TGTGCCAGCTACAGGGCGAGCTCTGGAAACACCATATATTTT
- | TRBJ1-2 | TRBV20-1 | - | CSASNPSGYTF | TGCAGTGCTAGTAACCCTAGTGGCTACACCTTC
- | TRBJ1-3 | TRBV5-1 | - | CASSSAGSGNTIYF | TGCGCCAGCAGTTCCGCGGGGTCTGGAAACACCATATATTTT
- | TRBJ2-1 | TRBV28 | - | CASSRGTVPSDEQFF | TGTGCCAGCTCCCGAGGCACAGTCCCCTCGGATGAGCAGTTCTTC
- | TRBJ2-3 | TRBV19 | - | CASSSGAGTDTQYF | TGTGCCAGTTCCTCAGGGGCAGGCACAGATACGCAGTATTTT
- | TRBJ2-7 | TRBV5-1 | TRBD1 | CASKNSDRGSYEQYF | TGCGCCAGCAAAAATTCGGACAGGGGATCCTACGAGCAGTACTTC
- | TRBJ2-5 | TRBV19 | - | CASAREPRATQYF | TGTGCCAGTGCACGAGAGCCACGGGCGACCCAGTACTTC
few | TRBJ2-5 | TRBV5-6 | - | CATAVLGGGGGSQETQYF | TGTGCCACCGCAGTCCTGGGAGGCGGTGGGGGGAGCCAAGAGACCCAGTACTTC
- | TRBJ2-1 | TRBV7-8 | - | CASSLYAQNNEQFF | TGTGCCAGCAGCTTATATGCCCAGAACAATGAGCAGTTCTTC
- | TRBJ2-4 | TRBV18 | TRBD1 | CASSQDRDRSLGKNIQYF | TGTGCCAGCTCTCAGGACCGGGACAGGTCCCTGGGCAAAAACATTCAGTACTTC
- | TRBJ1-2 | TRBV4-1 | TRBD1 | CASSQDGRDSYGYTF | TGCGCCAGCAGCCAAGACGGGAGGGACAGCTATGGCTACACCTTC
- | TRBJ2-7 | TRBV28 | TRBD1 | CALGGTGGSYEQYF | TGTGCTCTAGGCGGGACAGGGGGCTCATACGAGCAGTACTTC
- | TRBJ2-5 | TRBV29-1 | TRBD1 | CSVVTGGGETQYF | TGCAGCGTTGTCACAGGGGGCGGGGAGACCCAGTACTTC
- | TRBJ2-7 | TRBV2 | TRBD2 | CATQTGTNYEQYF | TGTGCCACCCAGACCGGGACTAACTACGAGCAGTACTTC